This TCR beta chain was observed in a study of shared clonotypes between healthy human individuals. Whole-study findings and limits: The authors expected sequencing depth to affect clonotype sharing among donors. It was the non-shared clonotypes that had lower generation probabilities than clonotypes shared by all four donors.

V gave up 4 bases and J gave up 2 bases; unmatched junction bases: 8. Germline V CDR1 and CDR2: LGHNA, YSLEER. This CDR3 contains 17 residues. CD45RO-negative, CCR7-selected cells formed the naive CD8 fraction, which excluded terminally differentiated effector memory CD45RA+ cells. The method was immunoSEQ multiplex PCR; TCRdb's version includes in-frame clones alone and lacks a portion of them. The sample lists more than 550,000 clones, about 90% occurring once. Concerning this clone itself: The target antigen is unknown.

Source material: naive CD8+ T cells sorted from blood. The chain recombines TRBV4-3 with TRBJ2-1, with 10 bases lining up with TRBD2. This clonotype originated in a man aged 30 to 39 in good health. The CDR3 loop is CASSRADLAGAYNEQFF. DNA for the CDR3: TGCGCCAGCAGCCGAGCCGACCTAGCGGGAGCCTACAATGAGCAGTTCTTC.